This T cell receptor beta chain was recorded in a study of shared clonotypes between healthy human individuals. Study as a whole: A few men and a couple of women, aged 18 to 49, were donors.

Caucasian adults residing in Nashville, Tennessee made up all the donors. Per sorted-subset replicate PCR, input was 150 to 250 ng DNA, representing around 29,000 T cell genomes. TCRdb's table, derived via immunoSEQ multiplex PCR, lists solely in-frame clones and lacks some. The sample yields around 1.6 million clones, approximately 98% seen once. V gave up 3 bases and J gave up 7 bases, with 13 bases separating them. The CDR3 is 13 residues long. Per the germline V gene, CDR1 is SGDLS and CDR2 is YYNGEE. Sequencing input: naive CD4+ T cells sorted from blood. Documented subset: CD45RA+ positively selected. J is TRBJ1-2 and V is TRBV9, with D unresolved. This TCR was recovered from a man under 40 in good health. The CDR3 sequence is CASSGLGRGGYTF. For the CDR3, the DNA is TGTGCCAGCAGCGGGCTCGGGAGAGGTGGCTACACCTTC.